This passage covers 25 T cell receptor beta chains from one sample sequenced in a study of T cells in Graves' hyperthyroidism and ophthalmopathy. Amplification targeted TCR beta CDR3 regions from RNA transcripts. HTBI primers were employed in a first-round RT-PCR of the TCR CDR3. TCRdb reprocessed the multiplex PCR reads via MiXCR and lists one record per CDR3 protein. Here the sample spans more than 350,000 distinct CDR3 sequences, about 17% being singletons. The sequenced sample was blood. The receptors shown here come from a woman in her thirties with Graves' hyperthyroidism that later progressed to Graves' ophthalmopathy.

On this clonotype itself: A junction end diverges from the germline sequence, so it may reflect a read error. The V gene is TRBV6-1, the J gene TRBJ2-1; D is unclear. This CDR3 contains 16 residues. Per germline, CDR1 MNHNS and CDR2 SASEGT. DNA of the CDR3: TGTGTCAGCAGTCCCCCCGGCCACAACACTCACAATGAGCAGTTCTTC. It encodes CVSSPPGHNTHNEQFF.

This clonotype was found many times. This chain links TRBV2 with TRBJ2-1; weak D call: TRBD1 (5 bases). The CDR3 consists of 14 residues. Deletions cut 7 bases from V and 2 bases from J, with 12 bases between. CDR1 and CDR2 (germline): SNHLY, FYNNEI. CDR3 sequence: CASIQGGPYNEQFF. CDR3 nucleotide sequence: TGTGCCAGCATTCAGGGTGGCCCCTACAATGAGCAGTTCTTC.

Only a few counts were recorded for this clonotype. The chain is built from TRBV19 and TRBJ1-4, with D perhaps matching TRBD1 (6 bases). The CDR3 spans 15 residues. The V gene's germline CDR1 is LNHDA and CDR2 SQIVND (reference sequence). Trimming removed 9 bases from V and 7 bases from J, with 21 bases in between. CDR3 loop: CASTLDRASGEKLFF. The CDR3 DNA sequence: TGTGCCAGCACCTTGGACAGAGCCTCAGGTGAAAAACTGTTTTTT.

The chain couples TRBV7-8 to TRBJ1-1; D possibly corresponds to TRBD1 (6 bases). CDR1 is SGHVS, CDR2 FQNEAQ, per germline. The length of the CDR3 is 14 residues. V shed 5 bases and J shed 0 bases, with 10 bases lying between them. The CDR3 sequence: CASSGQLMNTEAFF. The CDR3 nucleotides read TGTGCCAGCAGCGGACAGTTGATGAACACTGAAGCTTTCTTT. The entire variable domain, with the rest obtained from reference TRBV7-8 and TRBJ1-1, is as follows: GAGVSQSPRYKVAKRGQDVALRCDPISGHVSLFWYQQALGQGPEFLTYFQNEAQLDKSGLPSDRFFAERPEGSVSTLKIQRTQQEDSAVYLCASSGQLMNTEAFFGQGTRLTVV.

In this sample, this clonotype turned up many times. The CDR3 spells CASSAGTGYGSGYTF. CDR3 nucleotide sequence: TGTGCCAGCAGTGCGGGGACAGGGTACGGTTCTGGCTACACCTTC. J is TRBJ1-2 and V is TRBV6-1, with 9 bases matching TRBD1. Trimming removed 4 bases from V and 7 bases from J; junction bases left unmatched: 10. There are 15 residues in the CDR3. Germline V gene data show CDR1 as MNHNS and CDR2 as SASEGT.

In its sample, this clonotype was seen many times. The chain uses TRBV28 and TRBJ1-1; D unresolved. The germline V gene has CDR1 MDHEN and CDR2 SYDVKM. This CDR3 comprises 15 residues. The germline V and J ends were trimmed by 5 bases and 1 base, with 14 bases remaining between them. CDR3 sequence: CASSPTGRRNTEAFF. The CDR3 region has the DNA TGTGCCAGCAGTCCTACGGGCAGGAGGAACACTGAAGCTTTCTTT.

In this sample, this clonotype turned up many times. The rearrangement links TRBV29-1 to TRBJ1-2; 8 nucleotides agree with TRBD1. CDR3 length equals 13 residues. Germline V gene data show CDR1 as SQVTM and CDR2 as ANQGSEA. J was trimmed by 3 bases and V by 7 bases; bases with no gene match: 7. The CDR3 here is CSATGGSDYGYTF. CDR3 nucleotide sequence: TGCAGCGCAACAGGGGGGAGTGACTATGGCTACACCTTC.

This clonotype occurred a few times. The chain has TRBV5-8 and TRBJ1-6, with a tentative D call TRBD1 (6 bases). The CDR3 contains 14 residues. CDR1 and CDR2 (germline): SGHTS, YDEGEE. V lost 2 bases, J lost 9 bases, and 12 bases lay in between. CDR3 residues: CASSLSGVGSPLHF. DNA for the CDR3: TGTGCCAGCAGCTTATCAGGGGTTGGTTCACCCCTCCACTTT.

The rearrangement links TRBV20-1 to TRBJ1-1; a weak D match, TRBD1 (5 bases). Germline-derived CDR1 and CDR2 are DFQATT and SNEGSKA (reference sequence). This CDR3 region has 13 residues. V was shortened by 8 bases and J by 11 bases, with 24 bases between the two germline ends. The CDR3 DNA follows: TGCAGTATCACAAGCCGGGGACGGCGGGGGGCTTTCTTT. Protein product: CSITSRGRRGAFF.

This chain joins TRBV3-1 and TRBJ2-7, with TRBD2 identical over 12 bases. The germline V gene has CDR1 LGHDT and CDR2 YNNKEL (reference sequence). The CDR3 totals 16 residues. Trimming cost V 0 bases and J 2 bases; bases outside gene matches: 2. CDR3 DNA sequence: TGTGCCAGCAGCCAAGAACTAGCGGGAGGCACCTACGAGCAGTACTTC. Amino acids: CASSQELAGGTYEQYF.

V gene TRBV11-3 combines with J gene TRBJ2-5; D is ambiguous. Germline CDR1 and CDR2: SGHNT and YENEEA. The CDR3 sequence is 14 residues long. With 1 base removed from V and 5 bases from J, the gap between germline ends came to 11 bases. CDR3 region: CASSLGPERETQYF. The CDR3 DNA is TGTGCCAGCAGCTTAGGCCCTGAACGGGAGACCCAGTACTTC.

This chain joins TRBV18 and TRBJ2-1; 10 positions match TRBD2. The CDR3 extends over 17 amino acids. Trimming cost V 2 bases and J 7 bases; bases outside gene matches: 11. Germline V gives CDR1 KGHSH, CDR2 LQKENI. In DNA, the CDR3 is TGTGCCAGCTCACCAGCTCAAAGCGGGAGGGCGACGAATGAGCAGTTCTTC. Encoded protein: CASSPAQSGRATNEQFF.

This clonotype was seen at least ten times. The CDR3 here is CASSLDLGDSHNEQFF. The CDR3 DNA follows: TGCGCCAGCAGCTTGGATCTAGGGGACAGTCACAATGAGCAGTTCTTC. The J gene is TRBJ2-1, the V gene TRBV5-1; 7 nucleotides match TRBD1. The CDR3 is 16 residues long. Trimming removed 0 bases from V and 5 bases from J; junction bases left unmatched: 8. Germline V CDR1 and CDR2: SGHRS, YFSETQ.

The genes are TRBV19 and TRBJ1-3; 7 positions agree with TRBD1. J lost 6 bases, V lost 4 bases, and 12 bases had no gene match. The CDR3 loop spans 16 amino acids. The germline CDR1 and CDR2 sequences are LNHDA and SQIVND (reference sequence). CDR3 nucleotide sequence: TGTGCCAGTAGTAAACGGACAGGAATCTCGGAAAACACCATATATTTT. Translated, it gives CASSKRTGISENTIYF. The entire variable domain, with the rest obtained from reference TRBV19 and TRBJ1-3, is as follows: DGGITQSPKYLFRKEGQNVTLSCEQNLNHDAMYWYRQDPGQGLRLIYYSQIVNDFQKGDIAEGYSVSREKKESFPLTVTSAQKNPTAFYLCASSKRTGISENTIYFGEGSWLTVV.

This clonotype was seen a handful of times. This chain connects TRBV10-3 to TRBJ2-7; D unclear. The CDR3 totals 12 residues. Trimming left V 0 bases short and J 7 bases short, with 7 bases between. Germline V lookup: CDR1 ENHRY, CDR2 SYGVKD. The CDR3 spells CAISESSMEQYF. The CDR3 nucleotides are TGTGCCATCAGTGAGTCGTCGATGGAGCAGTACTTC.

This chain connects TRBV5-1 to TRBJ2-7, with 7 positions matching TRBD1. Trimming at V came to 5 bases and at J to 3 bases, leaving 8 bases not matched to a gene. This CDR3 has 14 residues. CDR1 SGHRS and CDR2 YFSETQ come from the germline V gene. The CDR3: CASRGGLPYYEQYF. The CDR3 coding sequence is TGCGCCAGCAGAGGGGGCCTTCCCTACTACGAGCAGTACTTC.

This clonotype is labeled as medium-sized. The CDR3 here is CASSGGTGSVYGYTF. DNA of the CDR3: TGTGCCAGCAGTGGGGGGACAGGGAGCGTCTATGGCTACACCTTC. The genes are TRBV6-1 and TRBJ1-2; 9 bases match TRBD1. Germline CDR1 and CDR2: MNHNS and SASEGT. V dropped 4 bases and J dropped 4; count of bases not matched to a gene: 7. The length of the CDR3 is 15 residues.

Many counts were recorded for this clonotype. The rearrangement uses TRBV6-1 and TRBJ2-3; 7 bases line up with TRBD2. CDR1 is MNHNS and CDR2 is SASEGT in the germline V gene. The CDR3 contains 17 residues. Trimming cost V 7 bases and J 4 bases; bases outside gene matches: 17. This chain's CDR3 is CASTNIPGLADSDTQYF. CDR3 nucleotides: TGTGCCAGCACCAATATTCCTGGGCTAGCGGACTCAGATACGCAGTATTTT.

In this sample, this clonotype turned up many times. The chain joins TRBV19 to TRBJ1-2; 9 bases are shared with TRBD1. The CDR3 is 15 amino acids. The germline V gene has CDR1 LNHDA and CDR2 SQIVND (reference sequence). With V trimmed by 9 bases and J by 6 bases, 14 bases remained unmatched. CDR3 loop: CASIGDRVAVDGYTF. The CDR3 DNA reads TGTGCCAGCATTGGGGACAGGGTGGCGGTCGATGGCTACACCTTC.

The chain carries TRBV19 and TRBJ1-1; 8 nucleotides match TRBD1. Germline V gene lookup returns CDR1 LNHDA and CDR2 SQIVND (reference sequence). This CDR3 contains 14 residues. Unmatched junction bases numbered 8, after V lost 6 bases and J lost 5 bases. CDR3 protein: CASRSDRGGTEAFF. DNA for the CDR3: TGTGCCAGTAGGTCAGACAGGGGAGGAACTGAAGCTTTCTTT. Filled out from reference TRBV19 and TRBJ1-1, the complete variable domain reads DGGITQSPKYLFRKEGQNVTLSCEQNLNHDAMYWYRQDPGQGLRLIYYSQIVNDFQKGDIAEGYSVSREKKESFPLTVTSAQKNPTAFYLCASRSDRGGTEAFFGQGTRLTVV.

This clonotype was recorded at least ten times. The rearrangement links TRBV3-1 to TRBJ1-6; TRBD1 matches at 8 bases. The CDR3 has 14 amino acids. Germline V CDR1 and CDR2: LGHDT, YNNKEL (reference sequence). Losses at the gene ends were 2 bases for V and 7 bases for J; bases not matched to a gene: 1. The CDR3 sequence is CASSQTGGNSPLHF. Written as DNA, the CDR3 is TGTGCCAGCAGCCAAACAGGGGGGAATTCACCCCTCCACTTT.

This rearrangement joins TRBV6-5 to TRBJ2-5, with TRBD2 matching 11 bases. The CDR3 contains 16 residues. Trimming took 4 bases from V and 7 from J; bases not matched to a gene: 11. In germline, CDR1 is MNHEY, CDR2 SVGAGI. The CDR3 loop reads CASSSGNRLAGGTQYF. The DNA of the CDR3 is TGTGCCAGCAGTTCCGGAAATCGGCTAGCGGGAGGGACCCAGTACTTC.

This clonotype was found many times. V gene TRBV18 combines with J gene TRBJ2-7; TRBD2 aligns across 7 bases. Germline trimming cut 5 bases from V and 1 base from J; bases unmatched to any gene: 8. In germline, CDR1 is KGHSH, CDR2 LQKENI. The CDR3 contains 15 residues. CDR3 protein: CASSVRGSFSYEQYF. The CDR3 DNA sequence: TGTGCCAGCTCAGTCCGCGGGAGTTTTTCCTACGAGCAGTACTTC.

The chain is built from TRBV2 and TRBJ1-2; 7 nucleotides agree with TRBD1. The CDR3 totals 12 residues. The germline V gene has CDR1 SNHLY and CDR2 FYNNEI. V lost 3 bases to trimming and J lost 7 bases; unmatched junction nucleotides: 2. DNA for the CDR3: TGTGCCAGCAGTGATGACAGGGTTGGCTACACCTTC. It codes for CASSDDRVGYTF.

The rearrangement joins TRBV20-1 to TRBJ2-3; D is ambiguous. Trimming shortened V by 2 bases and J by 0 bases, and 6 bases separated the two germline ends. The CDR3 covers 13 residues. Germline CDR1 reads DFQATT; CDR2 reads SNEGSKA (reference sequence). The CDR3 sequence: CSARHDSTDTQYF. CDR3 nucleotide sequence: TGCAGTGCTAGACATGACAGCACAGATACGCAGTATTTT.